The 3 T cell receptor beta chains presented below share a single source sample, sequenced in a study of blood T cells in healthy people across ages. Next came a second PCR, run for about 6 to 12 cycles, which used a sample-barcoded 5' primer along with a J-beta primer mix. Each CDR3 protein is one row after TCRdb ran MiXCR on the 5' RACE reads. The table has approximately 880,000 distinct CDR3 sequences, 45% to 50% seen once. Sequenced input: blood. The receptors stem from a man younger than 40 in good health.

This chain links TRBV27 with TRBJ2-6; 8 nucleotides agree with TRBD1. Germline V gives CDR1 MNHEY, CDR2 SMNVEV (reference sequence). CDR3 size: 18 residues. The V segment lost 2 bases and the J segment 1 base; nucleotides outside the gene matches: 7. Written as DNA, the CDR3 is TGTGCCAGCAGTTTAGTGGGGACAGGATATTCTGGGGCCAACGTCCTGACTTTC. This translates into CASSLVGTGYSGANVLTF.

The chain links TRBV3-1 to TRBJ1-2; TRBD1 aligns across 10 bases. The CDR3 loop spans 16 amino acids. Looked up from germline, CDR1 is LGHDT and CDR2 is YNNKEL (reference sequence). Trimming removed 0 bases from V and 8 bases from J; junction bases left unmatched: 9. CDR3 DNA sequence: TGTGCCAGCAGCCAAGATAGTCTGACAGGGGGCATAGGCTACACCTTC. Amino acids: CASSQDSLTGGIGYTF. The full variable domain, its missing parts supplied by reference TRBV3-1 and TRBJ1-2, is DTAVSQTPKYLVTQMGNDKSIKCEQNLGHDTMYWYKQDSKKFLKIMFSYNNKELIINETVPNRFSPKSPDKAHLNLHINSLELGDSAVYFCASSQDSLTGGIGYTFGSGTRLTVV.

This clonotype was picked up a small number of times. The chain recombines TRBV25-1 with TRBJ2-5; no clear D. Between the trimmed V and J ends, which lost 2 bases and 1 base, there was a span of 8 bases. The CDR3 is made up of 14 amino acids. CDR1 is MGHDK and CDR2 is SYGVNS in the germline V gene. CDR3 region: CASSEARPQETQYF. CDR3 bases: TGTGCCAGCAGTGAAGCGAGGCCCCAAGAGACCCAGTACTTC.